The 21 T cell receptor beta chains listed next were all sequenced from one sample in a study of T cell responses to AZD1222 COVID-19 vaccine (TCRdb year 2021). Receptor libraries were prepared by the immunoSEQ multiplex PCR assay. Entries here come from immuneACCESS through TCRdb and include only in-frame sequences with V and J called. Some clones fail to appear in such tables; in the studies checked, an unresolved V gene covers under half of the shortfall, and the cause of the remainder is unknown. Counted in this sample were 66,000 or so clones; around 79% of them appeared once. Approximately 20% of the sample goes to the ten largest clones. The sample's time point label, decoded: baseline before first vaccination. In the paper's terms, the treatment or condition label means: meningococcal conjugate vaccine given as trial control. The sample here was peripheral blood, taken on day 0 of MenACWY control vaccination. These receptors all stem from an adult in good health.

This clone is a singleton in its sample. The gene calls are TRBV12-3 or TRBV12-4 and TRBJ2-3; 14 bases line up with TRBD2. J was trimmed by 14 bases and V by 5 bases; bases with no gene match: 6. CDR3 size: 13 residues. DNA for the CDR3: TGTGCCAGCAGTGCCGGGACTAGCGGGAGTCGGTATTTT. It is translated as CASSAGTSGSRYF.

The chain joins TRBV23-1 to TRBJ2-1, with D maybe TRBD2 (5 bases). TRBV23-1 is assigned to the ORF class and has an uncertain function. This CDR3 spans 12 amino acids. Trimming stripped 3 bases from V and 14 bases from J, with 14 bases between. CDR3 protein: CASSHDPTGEFF. CDR3 nucleotide sequence: TGCGCCAGCAGTCACGACCCGACCGGGGAGTTCTTC.

This chain connects TRBV3-1 (or the pseudogene TRBV3-2) to TRBJ1-6; 9 bases map to TRBD1. Trimming took 4 bases from V and 4 from J; bases not matched to a gene: 2. The V gene's germline CDR1 is LGHDT and CDR2 YNNKEL (reference sequence). The CDR3 consists of 15 residues. In DNA form, the CDR3 reads TGTGCCAGCAGCCTAGGACAGGGGTATAATTCACCCCTCCACTTT. Its translation is CASSLGQGYNSPLHF.

In this sample, this clone turned up a few times. CDR3 residues: CASSQGIRGNTIYF. Here the CDR3 DNA reads TGTGCCAGCAGCCAGGGGATTCGTGGAAACACCATATATTTT. This chain joins TRBV9 and TRBJ1-3; possible D gene TRBD1, 6 bases. V was cut by 4 bases and J by 3 bases, with 11 bases left in between. The CDR3 loop spans 14 amino acids. Per germline, CDR1 SGDLS and CDR2 YYNGEE.

The chain has TRBV4-3 and TRBJ1-1; D unclear. CDR1 and CDR2 (germline): LGHNA, YSLEER. V dropped 1 base and J dropped 8 bases, with 8 bases sitting between them. This CDR3 has 12 amino acids. The CDR3 DNA sequence: TGCGCCAGCAGCCAAGGAAAGCGCGAAGCTTTCTTT. Residues: CASSQGKREAFF.

Only a few counts were recorded for this clone. The same CDR3 is also encoded by other DNA sequences in this sample. This chain links TRBV5-4 with TRBJ1-4; D is uncertain. Germline CDR1 SGHNT, CDR2 YYREEE (reference sequence). CDR3 length: 14 residues. V was cut by 0 bases and J by 5 bases, with 8 bases left in between. The CDR3 DNA reads TGTGCCAGCAGCTTGGGCGGCAGCAATGAAAAACTGTTTTTT. Its translation: CASSLGGSNEKLFF.

V usage is TRBV2 and J usage is TRBJ1-1; D is undetermined. Trimming stripped 1 base from V and 6 bases from J, with 12 bases between. Germline CDR1 and CDR2: SNHLY and FYNNEI. The CDR3 totals 14 residues. The CDR3 reads CASSEESPPSEAFF. The CDR3 DNA is TGTGCCAGCAGTGAAGAGAGCCCCCCCTCTGAAGCTTTCTTT.

This sequence joins TRBV6-5 and TRBJ1-1; a possible D gene is TRBD1 (6 bases). V shed 6 bases and J shed 8 bases, with 13 bases lying between them. Per germline, CDR1 MNHEY and CDR2 SVGAGI. The CDR3 is 12 residues long. CDR3 residues: CASRRGVGEAFF. The CDR3 DNA sequence: TGTGCCAGCAGAAGGGGGGTCGGAGAAGCTTTCTTT.

The rearrangement uses TRBV4-1 and TRBJ1-4; D gene ambiguous. The CDR3 loop spans 15 amino acids. The V gene lost 1 base and the J gene lost 3 bases, with 9 bases spanning the gap. The germline CDR1 and CDR2 sequences are MGHRA and YSYEKL. The CDR3, as DNA: TGCGCCAGCAGCCAAGTAGGGCTTCCTAATGAAAAACTGTTTTTT. Protein product: CASSQVGLPNEKLFF.

The chain employs TRBV3-1 (or the pseudogene TRBV3-2) and TRBJ1-1, with TRBD1 identical over 7 bases. The CDR3 covers 16 residues. With V trimmed by 4 bases and J by 5 bases, 13 bases remained unmatched. Germline V gives CDR1 LGHDT, CDR2 YNNKEL (reference sequence). The CDR3 spells CASSPQGGDFRTEAFF. The DNA for the CDR3 is TGTGCCAGCAGCCCGCAGGGGGGCGATTTTCGGACTGAAGCTTTCTTT.

V gene TRBV10-1 combines with J gene TRBJ2-1, with 10 bases identical to TRBD1. The germline V gene has CDR1 WNHNN and CDR2 SYGVQD (reference sequence). The CDR3 has 16 amino acids. Trimming cost V 4 bases and J 9 bases; bases outside gene matches: 12. The CDR3 is CASSGRRDRGVGEQFF. CDR3 DNA: TGCGCCAGCAGTGGGAGGAGGGACAGGGGTGTAGGTGAGCAGTTCTTC.

This clone was seen a few times. This chain links TRBV7-2 with TRBJ1-2; D is unresolved. V was clipped by 0 bases and J by 7 bases, with 9 bases between them. The CDR3 spans 13 residues. Germline V gene lookup returns CDR1 SGHTA and CDR2 FQGNSA. The CDR3 DNA sequence: TGTGCCAGCAGCTTAGCAGGGTCGGGTGGCTACACCTTC. It yields the protein CASSLAGSGGYTF.

This clone showed up just once. V usage is TRBV12-3 or TRBV12-4 and J usage is TRBJ1-5, with D hard to call. V was trimmed by 4 bases and J by 9 bases, leaving 13 bases between them. The CDR3 contains 13 residues. This CDR3 is CASSSTRGGPQHF. The CDR3 DNA sequence: TGTGCCAGCAGTTCTACACGGGGTGGGCCCCAGCATTTT.

The V and J genes are TRBV3-1 (or the pseudogene TRBV3-2) and TRBJ2-7, with D tentatively TRBD1 (6 bases). In germline, CDR1 is LGHDT, CDR2 YNNKEL (reference sequence). CDR3 size: 13 residues. The V end lost 4 bases, the J end lost 4 bases, and 11 bases lay between the germline ends. CDR3 DNA sequence: TGTGCCAGCAGCCCGGGACACCTATACGAGCAGTACTTC. It codes for CASSPGHLYEQYF.

This chain uses TRBV19 with TRBJ1-5; D is unclear. V lost 1 base and J 1 base, leaving 8 bases between the germline ends. Germline V gene lookup returns CDR1 LNHDA and CDR2 SQIVND (reference sequence). The CDR3 runs to 15 residues. CDR3 loop: CASSIGVFSNQPQHF. Here the CDR3 DNA reads TGTGCCAGTAGTATAGGGGTCTTCAGCAATCAGCCCCAGCATTTT.

CDR3 in DNA: TGTGCCACCAGTGATTTGAATCCCTATGGCTACACCTTC. This gives the protein CATSDLNPYGYTF. The chain employs TRBV24-1 and TRBJ1-2, with D uncertain. V lost 0 bases and J lost 4, with 5 bases in between. The CDR3 loop spans 13 amino acids. In germline, CDR1 is KGHDR, CDR2 SFDVKD.

The V and J genes are TRBV7-6 and TRBJ2-2; D is ambiguous. Germline V gene lookup returns CDR1 SGHVS and CDR2 FNYEAQ. Trimming left V 2 bases short and J 6 bases short, with 10 bases between. The CDR3 consists of 14 residues. CDR3 amino acids: CASSLFSAAGELFF. The CDR3 DNA is TGTGCCAGCAGCTTATTTTCGGCGGCCGGGGAGCTGTTTTTT. The full variable domain, its missing parts supplied by reference TRBV7-6 and TRBJ2-2, is GAGVSQSPRYKVTKRGQDVALRCDPISGHVSLYWYRQALGQGPEFLTYFNYEAQQDKSGLPNDRFSAERPEGSISTLTIQRTEQRDSAMYRCASSLFSAAGELFFGEGSRLTVL.

The chain combines TRBV18 with TRBJ2-1; D uncertain. The CDR3 has 13 amino acids. V lost 3 bases to trimming and J lost 7 bases, with 10 bases between them. Germline CDR1 and CDR2: KGHSH and LQKENI. The CDR3: CASSPPVSNEQFF. The CDR3, as DNA: TGTGCCAGCTCACCTCCCGTTTCGAATGAGCAGTTCTTC.

This chain links TRBV4-3 with TRBJ2-6; no clear D. V lost 1 base and J 2 bases, leaving 9 bases between the germline ends. CDR1 LGHNA and CDR2 YSLEER come from the germline V gene. The CDR3 covers 16 residues. CDR3 bases: TGCGCCAGCAGCCAAGCACAGACGACTGGGGCCAACGTCCTGACTTTC. It codes for CASSQAQTTGANVLTF.

This chain joins TRBV19 and TRBJ1-6; tentative D call: TRBD1 (5 bases). V was clipped by 3 bases and J by 1 base, with 10 bases between them. This CDR3 is 16 amino acids long. The germline V gene encodes CDR1 LNHDA and CDR2 SQIVND (reference sequence). As DNA, the CDR3 is TGTGCCAGTAGTATGGCAGGGAGGTCCTATAATTCACCCCTCCACTTT. It is translated as CASSMAGRSYNSPLHF.

Only a few counts were recorded for this clone. V usage is TRBV4-1 and J usage is TRBJ1-6; D is ambiguous. Germline-derived CDR1 and CDR2 are MGHRA and YSYEKL. The CDR3 has 16 residues. Trimming removed 0 bases from V and 3 bases from J, with 9 bases in between. The CDR3 nucleotides read TGCGCCAGCAGCCAAGATGACCCAGACTATAATTCACCCCTCCACTTT. Its protein product is CASSQDDPDYNSPLHF.